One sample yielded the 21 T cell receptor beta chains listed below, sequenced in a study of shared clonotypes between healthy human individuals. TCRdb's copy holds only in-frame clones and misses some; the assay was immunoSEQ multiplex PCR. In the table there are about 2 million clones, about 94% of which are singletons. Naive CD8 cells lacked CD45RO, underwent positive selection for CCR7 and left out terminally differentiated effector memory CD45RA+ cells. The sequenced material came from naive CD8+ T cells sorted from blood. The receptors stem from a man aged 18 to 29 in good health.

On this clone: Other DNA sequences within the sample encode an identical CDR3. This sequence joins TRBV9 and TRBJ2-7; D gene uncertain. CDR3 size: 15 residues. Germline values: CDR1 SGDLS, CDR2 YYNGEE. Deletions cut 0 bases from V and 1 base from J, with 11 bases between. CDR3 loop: CASSVGAGSSYEQYF. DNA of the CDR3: TGTGCCAGCAGCGTAGGGGCAGGATCTTCCTACGAGCAGTACTTC.

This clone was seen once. The CDR3 sequence is CASKQDRGWTEAFF. The DNA of the CDR3 is TGTGCCAGTAAGCAGGACAGGGGGTGGACTGAAGCTTTCTTT. The J gene is TRBJ1-1, the V gene TRBV19, with 10 bases lining up with TRBD1. V lost 7 bases and J lost 5; bases outside the gene matches: 7. The CDR3 covers 14 residues. Germline lookup yields CDR1 LNHDA and CDR2 SQIVND (reference sequence).

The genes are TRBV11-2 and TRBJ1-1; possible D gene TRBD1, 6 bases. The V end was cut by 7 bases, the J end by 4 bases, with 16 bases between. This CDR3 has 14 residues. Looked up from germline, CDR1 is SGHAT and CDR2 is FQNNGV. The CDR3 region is CASNSGGEVTEAFF. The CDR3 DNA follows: TGTGCCAGCAACTCCGGGGGCGAAGTCACTGAAGCTTTCTTT.

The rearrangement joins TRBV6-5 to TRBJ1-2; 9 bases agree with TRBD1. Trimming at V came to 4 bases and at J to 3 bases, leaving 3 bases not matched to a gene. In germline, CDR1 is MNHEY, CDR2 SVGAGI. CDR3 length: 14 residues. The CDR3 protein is CASSWTGVDYGYTF. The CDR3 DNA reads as TGTGCCAGCAGTTGGACAGGGGTTGACTATGGCTACACCTTC.

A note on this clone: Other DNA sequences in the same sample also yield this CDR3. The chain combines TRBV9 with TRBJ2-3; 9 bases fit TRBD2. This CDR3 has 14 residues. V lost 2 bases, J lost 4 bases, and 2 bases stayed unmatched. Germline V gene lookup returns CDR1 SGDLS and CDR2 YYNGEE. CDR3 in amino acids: CASSVSGGADTQYF. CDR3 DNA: TGTGCCAGCAGCGTTAGCGGGGGAGCAGATACGCAGTATTTT. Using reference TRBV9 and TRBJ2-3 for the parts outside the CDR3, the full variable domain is DSGVTQTPKHLITATGQRVTLRCSPRSGDLSVYWYQQSLDQGLQFLIQYYNGEERAKGNILERFSAQQFPDLHSELNLSSLELGDSALYFCASSVSGGADTQYFGPGTRLTVL.

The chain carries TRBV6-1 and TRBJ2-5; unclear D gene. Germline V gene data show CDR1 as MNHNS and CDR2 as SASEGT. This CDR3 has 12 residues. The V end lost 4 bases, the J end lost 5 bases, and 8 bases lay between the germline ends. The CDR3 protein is CASSGVVETQYF. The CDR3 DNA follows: TGTGCCAGCAGTGGGGTAGTGGAGACCCAGTACTTC.

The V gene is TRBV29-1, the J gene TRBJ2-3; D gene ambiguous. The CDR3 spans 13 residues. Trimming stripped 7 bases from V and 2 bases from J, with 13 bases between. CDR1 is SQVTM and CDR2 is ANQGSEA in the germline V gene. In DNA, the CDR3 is TGCAGCGCCGTACCCCGGGTCACAGATACGCAGTATTTT. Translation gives CSAVPRVTDTQYF.

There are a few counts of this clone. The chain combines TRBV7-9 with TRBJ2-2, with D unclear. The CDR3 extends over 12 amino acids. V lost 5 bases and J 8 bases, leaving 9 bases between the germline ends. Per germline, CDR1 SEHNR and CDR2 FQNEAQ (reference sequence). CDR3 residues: CASSGVQGELFF. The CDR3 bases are TGTGCCAGCAGCGGTGTGCAAGGGGAGCTGTTTTTT.

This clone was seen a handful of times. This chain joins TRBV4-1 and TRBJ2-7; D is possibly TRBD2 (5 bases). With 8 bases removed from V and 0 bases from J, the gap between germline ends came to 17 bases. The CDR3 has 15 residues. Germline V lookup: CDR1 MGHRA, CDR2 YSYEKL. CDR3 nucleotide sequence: TGCGCCAGCGCGTCCGAGGGCAGAAGCTCCTACGAGCAGTACTTC. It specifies CASASEGRSSYEQYF.

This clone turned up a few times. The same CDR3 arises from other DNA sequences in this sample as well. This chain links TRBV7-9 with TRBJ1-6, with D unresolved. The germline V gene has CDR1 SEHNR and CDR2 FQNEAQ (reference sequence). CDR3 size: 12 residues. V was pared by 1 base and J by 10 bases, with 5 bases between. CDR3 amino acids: CASSLGDSPLHF. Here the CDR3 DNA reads TGTGCCAGCAGCTTAGGCGACTCACCCCTCCACTTT.

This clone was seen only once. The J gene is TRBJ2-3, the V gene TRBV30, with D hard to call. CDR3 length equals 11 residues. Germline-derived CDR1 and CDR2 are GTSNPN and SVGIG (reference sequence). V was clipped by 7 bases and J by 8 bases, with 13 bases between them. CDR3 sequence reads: CASRSDGTQYF. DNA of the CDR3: TGTGCCTCCCGGTCAGACGGTACGCAGTATTTT.

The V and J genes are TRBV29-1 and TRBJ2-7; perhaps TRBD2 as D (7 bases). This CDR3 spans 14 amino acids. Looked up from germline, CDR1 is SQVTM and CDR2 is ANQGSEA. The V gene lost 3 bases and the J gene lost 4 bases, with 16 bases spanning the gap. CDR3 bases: TGCAGCGTTGAGACCCGGGGGGCTAATTACGAGCAGTACTTC. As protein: CSVETRGANYEQYF.

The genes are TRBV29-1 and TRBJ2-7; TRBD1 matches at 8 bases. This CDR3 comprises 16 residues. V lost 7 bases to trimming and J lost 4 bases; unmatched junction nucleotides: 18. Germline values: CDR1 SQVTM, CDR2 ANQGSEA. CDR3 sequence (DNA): TGCAGCGCTGGGGGACAGGTGGATTCCTCTGGGTACGAGCAGTACTTC. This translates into CSAGGQVDSSGYEQYF.

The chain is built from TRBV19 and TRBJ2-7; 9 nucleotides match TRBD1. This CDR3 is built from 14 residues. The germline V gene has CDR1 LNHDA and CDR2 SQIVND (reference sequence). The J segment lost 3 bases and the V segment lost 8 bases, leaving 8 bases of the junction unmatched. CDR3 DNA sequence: TGTGCCAGTTCTCTGGGGGACAGGGACTACGAGCAGTACTTC. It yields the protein CASSLGDRDYEQYF.

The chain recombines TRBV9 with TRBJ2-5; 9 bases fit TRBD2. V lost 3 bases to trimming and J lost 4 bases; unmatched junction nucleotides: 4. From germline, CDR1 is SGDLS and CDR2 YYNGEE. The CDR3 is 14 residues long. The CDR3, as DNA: TGTGCCAGCAGCGGGATAGCGGGAGCAGAGACCCAGTACTTC. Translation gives CASSGIAGAETQYF.

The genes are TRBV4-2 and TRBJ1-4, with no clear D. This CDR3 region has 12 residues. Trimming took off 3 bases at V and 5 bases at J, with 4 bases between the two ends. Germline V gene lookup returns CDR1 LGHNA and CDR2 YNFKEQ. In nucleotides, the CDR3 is TGTGCCAGCAGCCAGGGAAATGAAAAACTGTTTTTT. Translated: CASSQGNEKLFF.

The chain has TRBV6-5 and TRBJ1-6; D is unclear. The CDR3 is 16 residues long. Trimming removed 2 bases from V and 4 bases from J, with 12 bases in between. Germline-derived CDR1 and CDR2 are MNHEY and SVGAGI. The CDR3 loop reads CASSYGAGVYNSPLHF. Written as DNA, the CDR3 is TGTGCCAGCAGTTACGGTGCAGGTGTATATAATTCACCCCTCCACTTT.

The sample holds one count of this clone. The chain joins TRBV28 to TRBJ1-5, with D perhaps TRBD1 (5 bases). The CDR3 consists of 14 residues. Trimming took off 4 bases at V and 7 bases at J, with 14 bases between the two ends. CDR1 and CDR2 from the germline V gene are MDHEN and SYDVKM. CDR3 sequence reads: CASSWAGLGQPQHF. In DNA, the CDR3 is TGTGCCAGCAGTTGGGCAGGGCTGGGGCAGCCCCAGCATTTT.

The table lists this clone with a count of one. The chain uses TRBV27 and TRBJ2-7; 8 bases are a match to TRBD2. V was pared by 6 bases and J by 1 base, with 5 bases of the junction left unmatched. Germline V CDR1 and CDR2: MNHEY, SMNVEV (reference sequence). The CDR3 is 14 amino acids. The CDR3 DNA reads TGTGCCAGCAGCCAGATAGCGGGGTCCTACGAGCAGTACTTC. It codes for CASSQIAGSYEQYF.

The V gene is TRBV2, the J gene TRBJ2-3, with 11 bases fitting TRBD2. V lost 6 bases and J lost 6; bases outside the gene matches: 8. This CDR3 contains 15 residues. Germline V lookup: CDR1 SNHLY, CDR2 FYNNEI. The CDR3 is CASRKTSGSLDTQYF. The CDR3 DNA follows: TGTGCCAGCAGGAAAACTAGCGGGAGTCTTGATACGCAGTATTTT.

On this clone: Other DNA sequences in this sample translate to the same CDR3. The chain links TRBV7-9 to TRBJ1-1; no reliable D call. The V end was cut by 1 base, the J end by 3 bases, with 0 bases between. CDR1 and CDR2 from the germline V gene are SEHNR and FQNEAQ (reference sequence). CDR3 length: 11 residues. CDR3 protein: CASSLDTEAFF. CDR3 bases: TGTGCCAGCAGCTTAGACACTGAAGCTTTCTTT.